Shown below are 2 T cell receptor beta chains from a single sample sequenced in a study of T-cell memory formation after mild COVID-19. TCRdb analysed the 5' RACE reads with MiXCR anew, one entry per CDR3 protein. The data show approximately 210,000 distinct CDR3 sequences, roughly 27% seen once. Sequenced sample: PBMCs or a T cell subset sorted from them (not recorded which). Source of these receptors: an adult woman who had mild COVID-19 (a few samples of this study predate the infection). Cell type and time point are not known.

The rearrangement links TRBV5-1 to TRBJ1-1, with a tentative D call TRBD1 (5 bases). This CDR3 is 15 amino acids long. V lost 2 bases to trimming and J lost 1 base, with 12 bases between them. Per the germline V gene, CDR1 is SGHRS and CDR2 is YFSETQ. CDR3 DNA sequence: TGCGCCAGCAGCTTCCAAGGGGCACAGAACACTGAAGCTTTCTTT. This codes for CASSFQGAQNTEAFF.

This clonotype was counted only a few times. This rearrangement joins TRBV7-8 to TRBJ2-7; 7 positions match TRBD1. Germline V gene sequence: CDR1 SGHVS, CDR2 FQNEAQ. With V trimmed by 1 base and J by 3 bases, 6 bases remained unmatched. The CDR3 sequence is 15 residues long. As DNA, the CDR3 is TGTGCCAGCAGCTTAGGGGGACAGAGCTTCTACGAGCAGTACTTC. Translation: CASSLGGQSFYEQYF. Complete variable domain (other parts from reference TRBV7-8 and TRBJ2-7): GAGVSQSPRYKVAKRGQDVALRCDPISGHVSLFWYQQALGQGPEFLTYFQNEAQLDKSGLPSDRFFAERPEGSVSTLKIQRTQQEDSAVYLCASSLGGQSFYEQYFGPGTRLTVT.